A selection of T cell receptor beta chains follows, all from one sample in a study of blood T cell repertoires in COVID-19. Sequencing used immunoSEQ multiplex PCR; TCRdb keeps in-frame clones, though not all of them. The data contain fewer than 250,000 clones, about 93% of them singletons. The sample comprised peripheral blood. These receptors all come from a man aged 25-40 years with COVID-19, enrolled during active disease. The CDR3 runs from the conserved cysteine through the conserved F or W. The D gene is left open where the match is weak. Where a row states a size, it is once, few, many or the class of an expanded clone; other rows omit it.

abundance	j_gene	v_gene	d_gene	len	CDR3nt	CDR3aa
NA	TRBJ1-6	TRBV9	NA	15	TGTGCCAGCAGCGTAGCCGCAGGGCTCGAGTCACCCCTCCACTTT	CASSVAAGLESPLHF
NA	TRBJ2-5	TRBV24-1	NA	15	TGTGCCACCAGTGAGTCCCTGGCAGGACAAGAGACCCAGTACTTC	CATSESLAGQETQYF
NA	TRBJ2-3	TRBV9	TRBD2	14	TGTGCCAGCAGCGCAAGGACTAGCGGGGGTACGCAGTATTTT	CASSARTSGGTQYF
NA	TRBJ2-7	TRBV5-1	NA	17	TGCGCCAGCAGCTCCACGACGCCGTGGAGGGCTGACTACGAGCAGTACTTC	CASSSTTPWRADYEQYF
NA	TRBJ2-3	TRBV3-1/TRBV3-2	TRBD2	16	TGTGCCAGCAGCCTGTTTAGCGGGGGCCGCACAGATACGCAGTATTTT	CASSLFSGGRTDTQYF
NA	TRBJ2-7	TRBV5-1	TRBD1	14	TGCGCCAGCAGGATAGGGACAGGGAGGAACGAGCAGTACTTC	CASRIGTGRNEQYF
NA	TRBJ1-2	TRBV9	NA	14	TGTGCCAGCAGTGGACAGAAAATTAACTATGGCTACACCTTC	CASSGQKINYGYTF
few	TRBJ2-5	TRBV2	TRBD2	14	TGTGCCAGCCGGACTAGCGGGGGGGCCAAGACCCAGTACTTC	CASRTSGGAKTQYF
NA	TRBJ1-1	TRBV19	NA	14	TGTGCCAGTAGTATTGTAGGGGGATCTCCTGAAGCTTTCTTT	CASSIVGGSPEAFF
NA	TRBJ2-7	TRBV7-9	NA	12	TGTGCCAGCAGCTACGTCGGGTACGAGCAGTACTTC	CASSYVGYEQYF
NA	TRBJ1-1	TRBV6-2/TRBV6-3	TRBD1	15	TGTGCCAGCAGTAACGAGGGACAGCTGAACACTGAAGCTTTCTTT	CASSNEGQLNTEAFF
NA	TRBJ2-1	TRBV19	NA	12	TGTGCCAGTAGTCCGAGCCACAATGAGCAGTTCTTC	CASSPSHNEQFF
NA	TRBJ2-1	TRBV29-1	TRBD2	13	TGCAGCGTTGAACGGGGGGGTTACAATGAGCAGTTCTTC	CSVERGGYNEQFF
NA	TRBJ2-2	TRBV7-6	NA	13	TGTGCCAGCAGCAATCTAGGTTCCGGGGAGCTGTTTTTT	CASSNLGSGELFF
NA	TRBJ1-1	TRBV19	NA	18	TGTGCCAGTAGTATTGGTTTCATTGGAGGACTGAGGAACACTGAAGCTTTCTTT	CASSIGFIGGLRNTEAFF
NA	TRBJ2-1	TRBV29-1	NA	15	TGCAGCGTTACAGGACAGCCTTCGGGTTACAATGAGCAGTTCTTC	CSVTGQPSGYNEQFF
NA	TRBJ2-1	TRBV7-9	TRBD1	15	TGTGCCAGCAGCCCACCCGGGACAGGGCTTCATGAGCAGTTCTTC	CASSPPGTGLHEQFF
NA	TRBJ1-4	TRBV5-6	NA	14	TGTGCCAGCAGCTTGGTCGGCAGGGATGAAAAACTGTTTTTT	CASSLVGRDEKLFF
NA	TRBJ2-5	TRBV18	TRBD2	9	TGTGCCAGCTCAACGGGGGGGTACTTC	CASSTGGYF
NA	TRBJ2-1	TRBV5-6	TRBD2	16	TGTGCCAGCAGCCTACGGGGGGGAGGTTGGGACAATGAGCAGTTCTTC	CASSLRGGGWDNEQFF
NA	TRBJ2-5	TRBV6-1	NA	17	TGTGCCAGCAGTGAAAATTTCGCGGTGGTGGGGAGGGAGACCCAGTACTTC	CASSENFAVVGRETQYF
once	TRBJ2-6	TRBV6-2/TRBV6-3	TRBD1	18	TGTGCCAGCAGTTACCCAGACGGACAGGGGACCTGGGCCAACGTCCTGACTTTC	CASSYPDGQGTWANVLTF
NA	TRBJ1-3	TRBV6-5	NA	14	TGTGCCAGCAGTCTCAGGGGATCTGGAAACACCATATATTTT	CASSLRGSGNTIYF